This T cell receptor (beta chain) is drawn from a study of T cell repertoires in cytomegalovirus infection. In the study overall: Well-studied HLA-B-restricted epitopes and recently identified HLA-C-restricted epitopes of CMV were both used in the study. Study-wide results and limits: Pooled public TCR beta family frequency picked out CMV carriers with the relevant HLA. Ex vivo, HLA-C-restricted CMV-specific TCR beta clonotypes prevailed over the rest of the response.

The V and J ends lost 6 bases and 5 bases respectively, with 14 bases between them. The CDR3 has 15 amino acids. This clonotype was seen a few times. Its specificity is not known. TCRdb fed the reads into MiXCR, producing one record per CDR3 protein. Among approximately 260,000 distinct CDR3 sequences, around 20% were seen once, and the ten largest hold roughly a fifth. The sequenced sample was cultured PBMCs, obtained from culture after CMV antigen stimulation. The source is a human donor in good health (CMV status not recorded). Some clones in this sample may be carry-over from other donors' samples. The chain employs TRBV12-3 or TRBV12-4 and TRBJ1-6; TRBD1 is a possible D gene (5 bases). The CDR3 region is CASSQAGKNNSPLHF. The CDR3 DNA reads as TGTGCCAGCAGCCAGGCAGGGAAAAATAATTCACCCCTCCACTTT.